This T cell receptor (beta chain) was profiled in a study of T-cell reconstitution after alpha-beta-depleted transplantation in children. Unique molecular identifiers tagged the TCRbeta library. TCRdb re-called the PCR reads with MiXCR, one entry per CDR3 protein. The sample has 500,000 to 600,000 distinct CDR3 sequences; 27% are singletons. The CDR3 covers 16 residues. V dropped 5 bases and J dropped 0; count of bases not matched to a gene: 5. CDR1 and CDR2 (germline): MNHEY, SMNVEV (reference sequence). Only a few counts were recorded for this clonotype. The chain carries TRBV27 and TRBJ2-2; 8 bases match TRBD2. The sample in question was PBMCs, obtained before TCRalphabeta/CD19-depleted stem cell transplant. The receptor was derived from a boy younger than two with Wiskott-Aldrich syndrome, due to receive a stem cell transplant. CDR3 sequence: CASSRGLETNTGELFF. The CDR3 nucleotides are TGTGCCAGCAGTCGGGGACTAGAGACGAACACCGGGGAGCTGTTTTTT.